This T cell receptor beta chain was identified in a study of PD-L1 blockade in urothelial cancer. In germline, CDR1 is MDHEN, CDR2 SYDVKM. V was pared by 7 bases and J by 0 bases, with 10 bases between. The CDR3 consists of 14 residues. The assay was immunoSEQ multiplex PCR, and TCRdb's table has in-frame clones only and misses some. The table shows tens of thousands of clones, with around 90% occurring only once. The genes are TRBV28 and TRBJ2-1, with a weak D call TRBD2 (5 bases). The material was PBMCs, obtained around atezolizumab (anti-PD-L1) treatment. This TCR was recovered from a woman aged 70 to 79 with urothelial cancer. CDR3 sequence reads: CASIEGPSYNEQFF. DNA of the CDR3: TGTGCCAGCATAGAGGGCCCCTCCTACAATGAGCAGTTCTTC. Looking up the rest from reference TRBV28 and TRBJ2-1 gives the full variable domain: DVKVTQSSRYLVKRTGEKVFLECVQDMDHENMFWYRQDPGLGLRLIYFSYDVKMKEKGDIPEGYSVSREKKERFSLILESASTNQTSMYLCASIEGPSYNEQFFGPGTRLTVL.